A selection of T cell receptor beta chains follows, all from one sample in a study of breast tumors, draining lymph nodes, adjacent tissues. TCRdb re-called the multiplex PCR reads through MiXCR, storing one row per CDR3 protein. The sample consists of around 50,000 distinct CDR3 sequences, roughly 23% of them appearing once. The sequencing input was breast tumor tissue. These receptors were collected from a female donor with breast cancer. Some clones in this sample may be carry-over from other donors' samples. The CDR3 runs from the conserved cysteine through the conserved F or W. D genes are given only for firm matches. Where a row states a size, it is once, few, many or the class of an expanded clone; other rows omit it.

many	TRBJ2-5	TRBV20-1	TRBD1	CSATRTGDSETQYF	TGCAGTGCTACCAGGACAGGGGATTCGGAGACCCAGTACTTC
.	TRBJ1-4	TRBV28	TRBD1	CASSLPGTGGEKLFF	TGTGCCAGCAGTTTACCCGGGACAGGCGGGGAAAAACTGTTTTTT
many	TRBJ2-3	TRBV6-5	.	CASTDSSTDTQYF	TGTGCCAGCACGGACAGCAGCACAGATACGCAGTATTTT
medium-sized	TRBJ2-7	TRBV7-2	TRBD1	CASSLTIGTGPSYEQYF	TGTGCCAGCAGCTTAACTATCGGGACAGGACCCTCCTACGAGCAGTACTTC
many	TRBJ1-2	TRBV12-3/TRBV12-4	.	CTSRQGGHGYTF	TGTACCAGCAGACAAGGGGGTCATGGCTACACCTTC
many	TRBJ1-5	TRBV6-5	.	CASSPTGRVAEPQHF	TGTGCCAGCAGCCCCACAGGCAGGGTTGCGGAGCCCCAGCATTTT
many	TRBJ2-7	TRBV29-1	.	CSAHQGHEQYF	TGCAGCGCCCATCAGGGCCACGAGCAGTACTTC
many	TRBJ1-2	TRBV7-6	.	CASSLVAGVDGYTF	TGTGCCAGCAGCTTAGTGGCAGGGGTTGATGGCTACACCTTC
many	TRBJ1-4	TRBV9	TRBD1	CASSGGGTGSEKLFF	TGTGCCAGCAGCGGGGGAGGGACAGGGAGTGAAAAACTGTTTTTT
many	TRBJ2-5	TRBV6-2/TRBV6-3	TRBD2	CASSTPRTSGQETQYF	TGTGCCAGCAGCACCCCCCGGACTAGCGGCCAAGAGACCCAGTACTTC
many	TRBJ2-2	TRBV20-1	TRBD1	CSARVPGGQGAGELFF	TGCAGTGCTAGAGTCCCTGGGGGACAGGGGGCCGGGGAGCTGTTTTTT
.	TRBJ2-5	TRBV5-1	TRBD1	CASSPDGQDQETQYF	TGCGCCAGCAGCCCGGACGGACAGGACCAAGAGACCCAGTACTTC
many	TRBJ2-3	TRBV6-5	TRBD2	CASRTSGRARDTQYF	TGTGCCAGCAGGACTAGCGGGAGGGCCAGAGATACGCAGTATTTT
many	TRBJ1-2	TRBV10-2	.	CASSEMGGNGYTF	TGCGCCAGCAGTGAGATGGGGGGAAATGGCTACACCTTC
many	TRBJ2-7	TRBV6-5	.	CASSYSHTPHLYEQYF	TGTGCCAGCAGTTACTCACACACCCCGCACCTATACGAGCAGTACTTC
.	TRBJ1-6	TRBV6-1	.	CASSIRRRNNSPLHF	TGTGCCAGCAGTATCCGACGACGGAACAATTCACCCCTCCACTTT